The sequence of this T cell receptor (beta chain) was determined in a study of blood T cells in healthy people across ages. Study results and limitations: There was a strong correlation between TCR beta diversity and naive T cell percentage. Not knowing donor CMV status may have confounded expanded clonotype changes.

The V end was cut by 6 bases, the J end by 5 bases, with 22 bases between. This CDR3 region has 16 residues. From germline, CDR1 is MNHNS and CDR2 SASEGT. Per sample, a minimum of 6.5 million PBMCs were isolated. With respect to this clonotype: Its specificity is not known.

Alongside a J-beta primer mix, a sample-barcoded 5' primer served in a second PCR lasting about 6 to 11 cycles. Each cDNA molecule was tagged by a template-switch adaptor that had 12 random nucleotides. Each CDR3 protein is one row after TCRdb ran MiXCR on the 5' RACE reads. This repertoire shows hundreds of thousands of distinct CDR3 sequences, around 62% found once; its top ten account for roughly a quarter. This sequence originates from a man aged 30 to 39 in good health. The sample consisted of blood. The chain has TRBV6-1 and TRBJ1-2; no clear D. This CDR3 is CASSLYAGDSRYGYTF. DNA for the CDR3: TGTGCCAGCAGCCTCTACGCGGGAGACTCTAGGTATGGCTACACCTTC.